The T cell receptor beta chain under discussion was sequenced for a study of CD8+CD57+ T cells in acquired aplastic anemia (dated by TCRdb to 2016 to 2019). Regarding the study in general: DNA extracted from sorted CD4+ and CD8+ cells had a mean of roughly 3 ug, with a range of roughly 0.2 to 27.4 ug. CD8+CD57+ expansion was defined as frequency above the mean frequency observed in healthy subjects. Beyond this particular receptor, the publication reports: Around 28 CD8+ CDR3 sequences were found to be shared between patients and controls, but these sequences appeared to be highly expressed in patients and within the immunodominant clones of the patients. No significant difference in CD8+ Simpson's diversity was found between patients and healthy controls (P=0.060).

The germline V gene (reference sequence) supplies CDR1 SEHNR and CDR2 FQNEAQ. Measured from the cysteine to the phenylalanine, the CDR3 is 14 residues long. Only the CDR3 part of the read is kept: 42 bases, read in frame from the first base. At the junction V is shortened by 1 base and J by 8 bases, with 15 bases in between. In the case of this clonotype: Its specific antigen is unknown. Base qualities were left out, and no much larger clone turns up one base away.

Genomic DNA served as template for TCR beta VDJ combination and CDR3 sequence profiling. An Illumina HiSeq 2000 was used for TCR repertoire sequencing. In the authors' own workflow: TRBV/TRBJ rearrangement plots, CDR3 size and DJ length profiles, and Simpson's diversity index were used to evaluate the repertoires. The immunodominant clone was defined as the most abundant DNA sequence in deep sequencing data. CDR3 amino acid sequences were checked for sharing between subjects and were compared against published repertoires and the VDJdb database. The raw public data were reprocessed by TCRdb itself: fastp quality trimming at Q25, MiXCR clonotype calling, in-frame beta chains only. Each CDR3 protein appears once, grouped with its most common genes and DNA. TCRdb assigned the V and J calls; the authors' analysis was not used. This sample gives approximately 180,000 distinct CDR3 sequences in total; around half of them show up just once. The ten largest clonotypes hold roughly 1.2% of the sample.

The patients picked for sequencing were ones in whom flow cytometry had shown an expansion of CD8+CD57+ cells. Every patient had a diagnosis of severe acquired aplastic anemia based on International Study of Aplastic Anemia and Agranulocytosis and Camitta criteria. Patients had received no therapy at the time of blood sampling. The study deep-sequenced TCR repertoires of sorted CD4+ and CD8+ blood T cells from severe aplastic anemia patients and healthy subjects. Patients were enrolled in the USA under clinicaltrials.gov protocols 00001620, 01623167, 00001397, 00071045, 00081523 and 00961064. Ficoll-Paque density gradient centrifugation was used to isolate peripheral blood mononuclear cells. CD4+ and CD8+ T cells were sorted by FACS or magnetic beads before DNA extraction.

The sequence links TRBV7-9 to TRBJ2-7, with an unclear D gene assignment. Sequencing input: sorted CD4+, CD8+, or CD8+CD57+ T cells (not recorded which) from PBMCs. The origin of this receptor is a human donor with aplastic anemia. CDR3 region: CASSLVTEPIKQYF. The nucleotide sequence reads TGTGCCAGCAGCTTAGTAACAGAACCCATAAAGCAGTACTTC.